Shown below are 18 T cell receptor beta chains from a single sample sequenced in a study of OX40 agonist ivuxolimab in advanced cancers. Method: immunoSEQ multiplex PCR; TCRdb's copy keeps in-frame clones and lacks some. The sample records some 52,000 clones, approximately 94% being singletons. The sequenced sample was CD4+ or CD8+ T cells sorted from blood, obtained in a trial of the OX40 agonist ivuxolimab. The receptors here all came from an adult with an advanced solid tumor such as melanoma, head and neck, liver or kidney cancer.

J is TRBJ2-7 and V is TRBV29-1; 9 bases fit TRBD2. V was pared by 7 bases and J by 2 bases, with 9 bases of the junction left unmatched. Germline assignment: CDR1 SQVTM and CDR2 ANQGSEA. The CDR3 has 14 residues. CDR3 sequence: CSAASGGQPYEQYF. The CDR3 DNA is TGCAGCGCCGCAAGCGGGGGGCAACCCTACGAGCAGTACTTC.

The gene calls are TRBV7-2 and TRBJ2-7; 7 bases line up with TRBD1. V trimming: 4 bases; J trimming: 3 bases; junction bases outside the gene matches: 9. CDR3 length: 15 amino acids. CDR1 SGHTA and CDR2 FQGNSA come from the germline V gene. The CDR3 coding sequence is TGTGCCAGCAGCTACTTCATCGGACAGGACTACGAGCAGTACTTC. This encodes CASSYFIGQDYEQYF.

The rearrangement links TRBV2 to TRBJ2-1, with D tentatively TRBD1 (5 bases). The CDR3 runs 13 residues. Between the trimmed V and J ends, which lost 7 bases and 10 bases, there was a span of 17 bases. Germline CDR1 SNHLY, CDR2 FYNNEI. CDR3 amino acids: CASTPGPGNEQFF. CDR3 coding DNA: TGTGCCAGCACCCCCGGACCAGGGAACGAGCAGTTCTTC. Variable domain in full (rest from reference TRBV2 and TRBJ2-1): EPEVTQTPSHQVTQMGQEVILRCVPISNHLYFYWYRQILGQKVEFLVSFYNNEISEKSEIFDDQFSVERPDGSNFTLKIRSTKLEDSAMYFCASTPGPGNEQFFGPGTRLTVL.

The count of this clone is one. The rearrangement joins TRBV30 to TRBJ2-7; D may be TRBD2 (6 bases). The germline CDR1 and CDR2 sequences are GTSNPN and SVGIG (reference sequence). The CDR3 consists of 11 residues. CDR3 DNA sequence: TGTGCTTGGGGGGTAGCCTACGAGCAGTACTTC. Amino acids: CAWGVAYEQYF.

CDR3 sequence (DNA): TGTGCCAGTAGTAATGGGTGGGGTTTTGGGGAGCAGTTCTTC. This codes for CASSNGWGFGEQFF. The chain has TRBV19 and TRBJ2-1; D gene unclear. V was pared by 4 bases and J by 10 bases, with 17 bases between. This CDR3 has 14 amino acids. Per germline, CDR1 LNHDA and CDR2 SQIVND (reference sequence).

A remark on this clone: The sample has other DNA sequences that encode this CDR3 too. This chain connects TRBV27 to TRBJ2-2; D gene uncertain. V was trimmed by 3 bases and J by 5 bases, leaving 4 bases between them. In germline, CDR1 is MNHEY, CDR2 SMNVEV (reference sequence). This CDR3 has 12 amino acids. The CDR3 sequence: CASSLGTGELFF. Here the CDR3 DNA reads TGTGCCAGCAGTTTGGGTACCGGGGAGCTGTTTTTT.

In nucleotides, the CDR3 is TGTGCCAGCAGCTCCGGGCGGTACGAGCAGTACTTC. Protein product: CASSSGRYEQYF. The chain recombines TRBV28 with TRBJ2-7; no definite D call. Germline CDR1 and CDR2: MDHEN and SYDVKM. Trimming took off 6 bases at V and 4 bases at J, with 10 bases between the two ends. The CDR3 is made up of 12 amino acids.

CDR3 DNA sequence: TGTGCCAGTAGTATAACGACGGGGAACTATGGCTACACCTTC. Translation: CASSITTGNYGYTF. The chain uses TRBV19 and TRBJ1-2; no firm D call. This CDR3 has 14 residues. Per germline, CDR1 LNHDA and CDR2 SQIVND (reference sequence). V was pared by 2 bases and J by 2 bases, with 9 bases between.

The chain joins TRBV5-6 to TRBJ2-7; TRBD2 matches 10 bases. The CDR3 is 14 residues long. Germline assignment: CDR1 SGHDT and CDR2 YYEEEE. The V and J ends lost 4 bases and 2 bases, in that order; junction bases with no gene match: 3. The CDR3 here is CASSRTSGTYEQYF. CDR3 sequence (DNA): TGTGCCAGCAGCCGAACTAGCGGGACCTACGAGCAGTACTTC.

The chain couples TRBV5-6 to TRBJ2-3; TRBD2 aligns across 10 bases. This CDR3 spans 17 amino acids. The germline gives CDR1 SGHDT, CDR2 YYEEEE. V gave up 1 base and J gave up 2 bases; unmatched junction bases: 7. The CDR3, as DNA: TGTGCCAGCAGCTTGAGTGGGACTAGCGTGTCCACAGATACGCAGTATTTT. Its translation is CASSLSGTSVSTDTQYF.

The rearrangement joins TRBV6-6 to TRBJ1-2, with D perhaps matching TRBD1 (5 bases). The ends were cut back, 0 bases at V and 7 bases at J, with 9 bases in the middle. The germline V gene encodes CDR1 MNHNY and CDR2 SVGAGI (reference sequence). The CDR3 covers 13 residues. In DNA, the CDR3 is TGTGCCAGCAGTTACTCTTTGGGGCTTGGCTACACCTTC. Its translation is CASSYSLGLGYTF.

This chain joins TRBV6-6 and TRBJ1-5; D is ambiguous. This CDR3 has 15 amino acids. The V and J ends lost 4 bases and 6 bases respectively, with 16 bases between them. Germline V gives CDR1 MNHNY, CDR2 SVGAGI (reference sequence). The CDR3 DNA sequence: TGTGCCAGCAGTTTCGAGACTGCTGGGGTTCAGCCCCAGCATTTT. It translates to CASSFETAGVQPQHF.

The V gene is TRBV19, the J gene TRBJ2-1; 13 nucleotides align to TRBD2. After removal of 5 bases from V and 7 bases from J, the junction contained 8 bases not matched to a gene. This CDR3 has 16 amino acids. Germline V gene data show CDR1 as LNHDA and CDR2 as SQIVND (reference sequence). CDR3 sequence: CASSVMGLAGNNEQFF. For the CDR3, the DNA is TGTGCCAGTAGTGTCATGGGACTAGCGGGAAATAATGAGCAGTTCTTC.

The chain is built from TRBV5-4 and TRBJ2-7; TRBD2 might be the D (5 bases). Trimming left V 1 base short and J 2 bases short, with 7 bases between. The CDR3 sequence is 13 residues long. In germline, CDR1 is SGHNT, CDR2 YYREEE (reference sequence). In DNA form, the CDR3 reads TGTGCCAGCAGCTTGTGGGAGACCTACGAGCAGTACTTC. Amino acids: CASSLWETYEQYF. Based on the CDR3 plus reference TRBV5-4 and TRBJ2-7, the full variable domain is ETGVTQSPTHLIKTRGQQVTLRCSSQSGHNTVSWYQQALGQGPQFIFQYYREEENGRGNFPPRFSGLQFPNYSSELNVNALELDDSALYLCASSLWETYEQYFGPGTRLTVT.

The chain links TRBV11-2 to TRBJ2-2; D may be TRBD1 (6 bases). CDR3 length equals 14 residues. CDR1 is SGHAT, CDR2 FQNNGV, per germline. Trimming stripped 4 bases from V and 1 base from J, with 7 bases between. As DNA, the CDR3 is TGTGCCAGCAGCTGGGGACAGAACACCGGGGAGCTGTTTTTT. This codes for CASSWGQNTGELFF.

The J gene is TRBJ1-2, the V gene TRBV30; D perhaps matches TRBD1 (6 bases). The ends were cut back, 0 bases at V and 14 bases at J, with 16 bases in the middle. The V gene's germline CDR1 is GTSNPN and CDR2 SVGIG (reference sequence). The CDR3 loop spans 12 amino acids. The DNA of the CDR3 is TGTGCCTGGAGTGTCCGGGGGCCTTCCGAGACCTTC. Its protein product is CAWSVRGPSETF.

The J gene is TRBJ2-7, the V gene TRBV7-9, with 7 bases fitting TRBD1. Germline CDR1 SEHNR, CDR2 FQNEAQ (reference sequence). Trimming removed 5 bases from V and 7 bases from J; junction bases left unmatched: 8. The CDR3 covers 13 residues. DNA of the CDR3: TGTGCCAGCAGCCCGGGACAGAACCTAGAGCAGTACTTC. It codes for CASSPGQNLEQYF.

The genes are TRBV28 and TRBJ2-3; 12 positions agree with TRBD2. This CDR3 has 18 residues. V lost 5 bases to trimming and J lost 8 bases; unmatched junction nucleotides: 17. The germline gives CDR1 MDHEN, CDR2 SYDVKM. The CDR3 sequence is CASSHDRRLAGVIVTQYF. DNA for the CDR3: TGTGCCAGCAGTCATGATCGTAGACTAGCGGGAGTAATCGTTACGCAGTATTTT.